In this sample, the clone carrying this TCR beta chain turned up a few times. The CDR3 contains 14 residues. Looked up from germline, CDR1 is SGHRS and CDR2 is YFSETQ. V was shortened by 4 bases and J by 5 bases, with 10 bases between the two germline ends. This sample was taken from a study of blood T cell repertoires in COVID-19. Methods used by the authors: Amplification of reference gene primers provided the estimated nucleated cell counts. Measured with immunoSEQ multiplex PCR; TCRdb has only the in-frame clones, and not every one. V and J calls and clone size are given by that table; D and trimming were obtained from the DNA. Of hundreds of thousands of clones in the sample, over 85% were seen once.

The TCR comes from a woman aged 25 to 39 with acute COVID-19. The specimen was PBMCs or T cells enriched from blood (not recorded which). V usage is TRBV5-1 and J usage is TRBJ1-6, with D tentatively TRBD1 (6 bases). CDR3 in DNA: TGCGCCAGCAGCAGGACAGTGAATAATTCACCCCTCCACTTT. This translates into CASSRTVNNSPLHF.